This T cell receptor (beta chain) stems from a study of cytomegalovirus exposure and HLA in healthy donors. The PCR made use of 60 Vbeta and 13 Jbeta primers. The repertoire was sequenced with immunoSEQ multiplex PCR; TCRdb's copy has only in-frame clones and lacks some. The table has about 190,000 clones, 70% to 90% seen once. The V end lost 2 bases, the J end lost 1 base, and 9 bases lay between the germline ends. The germline V gene has CDR1 SGHNT and CDR2 YYREEE (reference sequence). The length of the CDR3 is 14 residues. Study results and caveats: According to the study, around 180 TCR beta chains were cytomegalovirus-associated. Further analysis was carried out later, and it showed several of the most significant clusters appearing linked to common viral pathogens. The study had only CMV serostatus as immune exposure information. Productive status was seen about 90% or about 30% of the time for most TCR beta V segments in an earlier analysis.

Remarks on this clone: Antigen: not known.

The source material was PBMCs. The chain couples TRBV5-4 to TRBJ2-5, with TRBD1 as a possible D gene (6 bases). This TCR derives from a woman aged 18-29 years in good health and CMV-seronegative. This CDR3 reads CASSFTQGQETQYF. As DNA, the CDR3 is TGTGCCAGCAGCTTTACACAGGGCCAAGAGACCCAGTACTTC.